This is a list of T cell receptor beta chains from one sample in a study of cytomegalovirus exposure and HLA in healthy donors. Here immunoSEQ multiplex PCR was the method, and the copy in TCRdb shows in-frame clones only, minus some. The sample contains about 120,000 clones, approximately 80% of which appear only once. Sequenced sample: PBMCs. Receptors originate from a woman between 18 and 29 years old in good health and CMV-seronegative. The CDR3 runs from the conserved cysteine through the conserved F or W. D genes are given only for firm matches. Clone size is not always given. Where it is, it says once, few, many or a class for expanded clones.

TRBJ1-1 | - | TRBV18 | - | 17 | CASSPASRVILNTEAFF | TGTGCCAGCTCACCAGCGAGCAGGGTAATACTGAACACTGAAGCTTTCTTT
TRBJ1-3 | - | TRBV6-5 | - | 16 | CASSYSTPGVGNTIYF | TGTGCCAGCAGTTACTCGACTCCCGGGGTTGGAAACACCATATATTTT
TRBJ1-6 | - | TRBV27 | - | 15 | CASSPNRVNNSPLHF | TGTGCCAGCAGTCCAAATCGAGTTAATAATTCACCCCTCCACTTT
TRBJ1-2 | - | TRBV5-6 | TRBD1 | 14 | CASSLGRGLRGYTF | TGTGCCAGCAGCTTGGGCAGGGGGCTAAGGGGCTACACCTTC
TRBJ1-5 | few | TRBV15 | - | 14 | CATVEALGSQPQHF | TGTGCCACCGTTGAGGCTTTGGGGAGTCAGCCCCAGCATTTT
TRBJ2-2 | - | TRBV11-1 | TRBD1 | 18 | CASSLETGASSSTGELFF | TGTGCCAGCAGCTTAGAGACAGGGGCTTCCTCGTCTACCGGGGAGCTGTTTTTT
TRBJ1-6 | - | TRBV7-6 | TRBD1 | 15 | CASSPRDRGYSPLHF | TGTGCCAGCAGCCCTAGGGACAGGGGGTATTCACCCCTCCACTTT
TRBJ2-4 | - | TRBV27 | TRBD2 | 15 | CASSLPRLAKNSQYF | TGTGCCAGCAGTTTACCCAGACTAGCCAAAAACAGTCAGTACTTC
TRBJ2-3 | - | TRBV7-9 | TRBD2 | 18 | CASSFPGLAGGPSDTQYF | TGTGCCAGCAGCTTCCCGGGACTAGCGGGGGGGCCGTCAGATACGCAGTATTTT
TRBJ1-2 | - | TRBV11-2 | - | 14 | CASSFLQGYDGYTF | TGTGCCAGCAGCTTCCTACAGGGTTATGATGGCTACACCTTC
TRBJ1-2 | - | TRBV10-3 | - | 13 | CAISETRVWGYTF | TGTGCCATCAGTGAGACGCGGGTATGGGGCTACACCTTC
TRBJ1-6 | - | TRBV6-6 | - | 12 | CASSSPPQSLHF | TGTGCCAGCAGTTCACCACCTCAGTCCCTCCACTTT
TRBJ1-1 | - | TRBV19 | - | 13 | CASSMAWNTEAFF | TGTGCCAGTAGTATGGCCTGGAACACTGAAGCTTTCTTT
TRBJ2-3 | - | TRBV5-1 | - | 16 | CASSRFTGTGSDTQYF | TGCGCCAGCAGCAGATTTACCGGGACCGGGAGTGATACGCAGTATTTT
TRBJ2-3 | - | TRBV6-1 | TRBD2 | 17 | CASSEWTSGSYTDTQYF | TGTGCCAGCAGTGAATGGACTAGCGGTTCCTACACAGATACGCAGTATTTT